This entry features one TCR beta chain sequence. This clonotype has ten or more counts. Its binding antigen is unknown. No clone much larger than this one lies a single base away; base qualities are absent. Hyperthyroidism patients were aged 18 to 65 years and newly diagnosed, with disease duration of less than 2 months. Patients with uncontrolled infections, other autoimmune diseases, pregnancy or lactation were excluded. Diagnoses were established on the basis of clinical symptoms, serum thyroxine and TRAb, thyroid ultrasound, and orbital computed tomography. Blood from progressor patients was drawn when they were first diagnosed with hyperthyroidism, before any ophthalmopathy symptoms appeared. PBMCs were isolated from approximately 10 ml of fresh peripheral blood by Ficoll-Paque density gradient centrifugation. Progressor patients were defined as those initially diagnosed with Graves' hyperthyroidism in whom ophthalmopathy developed during follow-up. Total RNA was extracted using Trizol reagent, and RNA quality was assessed on an Agilent 2100 Bioanalyzer.

Inclusive of the bounding cysteine and phenylalanine, the CDR3 is 13 residues long. Only the CDR3 region is kept as DNA, spanning 39 bases read in frame from base 1. The junction carries 12 bases between V and J, which are trimmed by 5 bases and 8 bases respectively. Sequences MRHNA (CDR1) and SNTAGT (CDR2) are obtained from the germline V gene. This record belongs to a study of T cells in Graves' hyperthyroidism and ophthalmopathy (dated by TCRdb to 2018 to 2020). Looking at the study overall: Peripheral blood was sampled at the time of initial diagnosis, prior to any treatment. The roughly 91 discovery patients were randomly divided into training and test sets at a 7:3 ratio. Whether ophthalmopathy could be predicted prospectively was tested in an independent validation cohort made up of about 18 hyperthyroidism patients plus 17 patients who later progressed to ophthalmopathy. Once sampling was done, hyperthyroidism patients were given methimazole at a starting dose of 30 mg daily, whereas ophthalmopathy patients were given high-dose intravenous methylprednisolone. The paper reports TCR Vbeta CDR3 sequencing of about 140 peripheral blood samples: approximately 43 ophthalmopathy, around 80 hyperthyroidism and 17 progressor patients. A discovery cohort of roughly 100 patients, 43 with Graves' ophthalmopathy and approximately 60 with stable Graves' hyperthyroidism, was used to find distinguishing TCR V-J signatures. In addition, the study compared T-cell repertoires in thyroid tissue and in blood from six Graves' hyperthyroidism patients. Overall results and qualifications from the work: A 13 V-J signature model separated ophthalmopathy from stable hyperthyroidism, with 87.88% sensitivity and roughly 84% specificity in cross-validation and 80%/75% in testing. Blood samples also contained most of the expanded thyroid clonotypes (frequency above 0.001), which suggests that blood repertoires may reflect thyroid immune responses. Sample size was not statistically predetermined, and investigators were not blinded to group allocation. In validation, the model predicted progression to ophthalmopathy a median of about 6.5 months before onset, with about 67% sensitivity and around 76% specificity.

The TCR beta CDR3 regions were amplified from the RNA transcripts. A first-round RT-PCR of the TCR CDR3 used the HTBI primer set with the Qiagen OneStep RT-PCR kit. Libraries were constructed in a second round of multiplex PCR, after which size selection and purification were performed. Sequencing of the libraries was done on an Illumina HiSeq2000 using paired-end 100 bp reads. From the authors' description of their analysis: SOAPnuke was used to process the raw data, with reads discarded if the reads contained adapters or uncalled bases, had a mean Phred below 15, or lacked an exact constant-primer or identifier match. COPE v1.2.5 was used to merge the high-quality paired reads, and each unique nucleotide sequence was defined as a clonotype. MiTCR v1.1 was used to align the clonotypes against IMGT TRBV, TRBD and TRBJ reference segments. Only V-J combinations with frequency above 0.0001, covering 99.2% of repertoires, were analysed. The TCS score was defined as F50 (clonal expansion) divided by E x V (chaos), with BLOSUM62-based TCRdist calculated between CDR3 peptides within each V-J. Welch's t-statistics and random forest reduced roughly 540 V-J features to 13, which were used in a naive Bayes classifier (R e1071). TCRdb reprocessing: public reads trimmed at Q25 with fastp, clones called with MiXCR, in-frame beta chains kept. Records with the same CDR3 protein are collapsed into one entry carrying the most frequent genes and DNA. TCRdb, not the authors, supplied the V and J calls. Within this sample are about 180,000 distinct CDR3 sequences, with about 9% of them counted one time only. The ten biggest clones cover roughly a fifth of the sample.

The sample comprised blood. Recombination connected TRBV6-4 to TRBJ2-2; the D gene is perhaps TRBD1, on 6 matching bases. This receptor was taken from a woman aged 18-35 years with Graves' hyperthyroidism that later progressed to Graves' ophthalmopathy. The CDR3 here reads CASSQDSSGELFF. At the DNA level, the sequence is TGTGCCAGCAGTCAGGACAGTTCGGGGGAGCTGTTTTTT.